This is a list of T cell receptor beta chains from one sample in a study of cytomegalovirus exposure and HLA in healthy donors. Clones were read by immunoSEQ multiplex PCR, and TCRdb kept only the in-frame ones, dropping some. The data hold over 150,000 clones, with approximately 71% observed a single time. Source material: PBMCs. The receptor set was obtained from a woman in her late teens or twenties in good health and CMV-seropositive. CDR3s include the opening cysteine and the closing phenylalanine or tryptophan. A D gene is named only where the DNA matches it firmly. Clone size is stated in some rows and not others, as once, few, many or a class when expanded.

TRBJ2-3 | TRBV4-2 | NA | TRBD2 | TGTGCCAGCAGCCTGGGACTAGCGGGGACAGGTTACACAGATACGCAGTATTTT | CASSLGLAGTGYTDTQYF
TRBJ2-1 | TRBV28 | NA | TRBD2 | TGTGCCAGCAGTCTGGTGCTAGCGGGGGGAAGCTCCTACAATGAGCAGTTCTTC | CASSLVLAGGSSYNEQFF
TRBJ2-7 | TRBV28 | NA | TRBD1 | TGTGCCAGCAGTTCCTTATGGGGAGGGACAGGGTTATTCGAGCAGTACTTC | CASSSLWGGTGLFEQYF
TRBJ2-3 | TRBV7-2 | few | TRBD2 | TGTGCCAGCAGCTTAGTTCTAGCGGGAGCGGGGACAGATACGCAGTATTTT | CASSLVLAGAGTDTQYF
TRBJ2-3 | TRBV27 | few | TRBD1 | TGTGTCAGCAGTTTCCTGCAGGGGGTTAGTGCAGATACGCAGTATTTT | CVSSFLQGVSADTQYF
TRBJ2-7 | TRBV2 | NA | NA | TGTGCCAGCAGACCCACAGGTTCCGAGCAGTACTTC | CASRPTGSEQYF
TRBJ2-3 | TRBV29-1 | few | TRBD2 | TGCAGCGTTGGAAAACTAGCGGGAGGGAATACGCAGTATTTT | CSVGKLAGGNTQYF
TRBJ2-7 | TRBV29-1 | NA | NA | TGCAGCCTCCATCCAGGACAGTCCTACGAGCAGTACTTC | CSLHPGQSYEQYF
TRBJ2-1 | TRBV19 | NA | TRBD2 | TGTGCCAGTAGCAGATCAGGAGCGGGAGGGTTCTACAATGAGCAGTTCTTC | CASSRSGAGGFYNEQFF
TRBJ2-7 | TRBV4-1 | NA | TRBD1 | TGCGCCAGCGGGACAGACTACTCCTACGAGCAGTACTTC | CASGTDYSYEQYF
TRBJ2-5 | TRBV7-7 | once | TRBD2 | TGTGCTAGCAGCCCCTACGGGGGGGGGTACCAAGAGACCCAGTACTTC | CASSPYGGGYQETQYF
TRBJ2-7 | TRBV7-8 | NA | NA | TGTGCCAGCAGCAACCCTAGCGCTGTTTCCTACGAGCAGTACTTC | CASSNPSAVSYEQYF
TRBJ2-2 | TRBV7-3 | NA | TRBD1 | TGTGCCAGCAGCCAAGACAGGGACGGAACCGGGGAGCTGTTTTTT | CASSQDRDGTGELFF
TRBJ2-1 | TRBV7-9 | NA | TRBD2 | TGTGCCAGCAGCCAAGCGGGACGCAGCTCCTACAATGAGCAGTTCTTC | CASSQAGRSSYNEQFF
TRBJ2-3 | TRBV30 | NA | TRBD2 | TGTGCCTGGAGAGTAGCGGGGGGGATAGATACGCAGTATTTT | CAWRVAGGIDTQYF
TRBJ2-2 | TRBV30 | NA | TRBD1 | TGTGCCTGGAGTCCGGGACAGGGTCTTAACACCGGGGAGCTGTTTTTT | CAWSPGQGLNTGELFF
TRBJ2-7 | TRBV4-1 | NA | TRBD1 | TGCGCCAGCAGCGGACAGGGGGCCCTTCGCTTTTCGGTCTCCGAGCAGTACTTC | CASSGQGALRFSVSEQYF
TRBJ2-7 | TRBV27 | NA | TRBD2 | TGTGCCAGCAGTTTCAGGGAGGGCTACTACGAGCAGTACTTC | CASSFREGYYEQYF
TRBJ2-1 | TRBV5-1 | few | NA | TGCGCCAGCAGCTTAGTTCCAGGGTATGAGCAGTTCTTC | CASSLVPGYEQFF
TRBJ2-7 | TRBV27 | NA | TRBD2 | TGTGCCAGCAGTCCCGGGACTAGCGTCTACGAGCAGTACTTC | CASSPGTSVYEQYF
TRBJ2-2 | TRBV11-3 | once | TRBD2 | TGTGCCAGCAGCTGGGAGACTAGCGGGGGTACCGGGGAGCTGTTTTTT | CASSWETSGGTGELFF
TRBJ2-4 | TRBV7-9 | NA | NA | TGTGCCAGCAGCTTCTTGTCCGCGGAGGGGCAGGCCAAAAACATTCAGTACTTC | CASSFLSAEGQAKNIQYF
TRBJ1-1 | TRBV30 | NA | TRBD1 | TGTGCCTGGAGTGTAACCGGGGACAGGAACACTGAAGCTTTCTTT | CAWSVTGDRNTEAFF
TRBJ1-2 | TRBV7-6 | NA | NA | TGTGCCAGCAGCCCCGCTAGCTATGGCTACACCTTC | CASSPASYGYTF
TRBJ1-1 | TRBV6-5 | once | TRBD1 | TGTGCCAGCAGTTCACTACAGGGGGGGACAAACACTGAAGCTTTCTTT | CASSSLQGGTNTEAFF
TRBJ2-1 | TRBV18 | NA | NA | TGTGCCAGCTCACCCGGACTAACCAATGAGCAGTTCTTC | CASSPGLTNEQFF
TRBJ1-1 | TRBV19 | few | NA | TGTGCCAGTAGTCCATACATGAACACTGAAGCTTTCTTT | CASSPYMNTEAFF
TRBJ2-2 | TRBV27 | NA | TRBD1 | TGTGCCAGCAGTCCGGGACAGGGTGTCGGGGAGCTGTTTTTT | CASSPGQGVGELFF
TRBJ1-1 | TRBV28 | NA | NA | TGTGCCAGCAGTCTACAGGGATCTGAAGCTTTCTTT | CASSLQGSEAFF
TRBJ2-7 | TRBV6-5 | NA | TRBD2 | TGTGCCAGCAGTTCTAGCGGGAGGGAACATGACGAGCAGTACTTC | CASSSSGREHDEQYF
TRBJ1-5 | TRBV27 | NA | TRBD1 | TGTGCCAGCAGATTGGGACAGAATAGCAATCAGCCCCAGCATTTT | CASRLGQNSNQPQHF
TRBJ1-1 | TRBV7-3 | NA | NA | TGTGCCAGCAGCTCCTCAGGGGTCACTGAAGCTTTCTTT | CASSSSGVTEAFF
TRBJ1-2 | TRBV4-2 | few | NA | TGTGCCAGCAGCCAAGTCGTTCCAGGGGACAATGGCTACACCTTC | CASSQVVPGDNGYTF
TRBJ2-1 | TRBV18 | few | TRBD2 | TGTGCCACATTAGATCCCGGGACTAGCGCGCTCTTC | CATLDPGTSALF
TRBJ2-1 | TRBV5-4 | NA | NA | TGTGCCAGCAGCTTGAACTTGATCGTCAATGAGCAGTTCTTC | CASSLNLIVNEQFF
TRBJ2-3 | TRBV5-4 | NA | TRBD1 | TGTGCCAGCAGTAACAGGGGGTATCAGGCAGATACGCAGTATTTT | CASSNRGYQADTQYF
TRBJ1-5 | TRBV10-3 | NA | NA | TGTGCCATCAGTGAGCGACAGGAGGATCAGCCCCAGCATTTT | CAISERQEDQPQHF
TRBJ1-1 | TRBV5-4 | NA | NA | TGTGCCAGCAGGGACGGGATGAACACTGAAGCTTTCTTT | CASRDGMNTEAFF
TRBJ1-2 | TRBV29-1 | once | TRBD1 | TGCAGCGCAGCGGGACAGGAGTACGCCTATGGCTACACCTTC | CSAAGQEYAYGYTF
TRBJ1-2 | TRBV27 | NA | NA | TGTGCCAGCAGTTTCTCCCCCTCGTCGGGGGTAAGGTATGGCTACACCTTC | CASSFSPSSGVRYGYTF
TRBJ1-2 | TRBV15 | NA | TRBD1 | TGTGCCACCAGCAGATCAGGACAGGGGGCGCGTGTTGGCTACACCTTC | CATSRSGQGARVGYTF
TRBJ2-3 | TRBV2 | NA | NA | TGTGCCAGCAGTATTCAGCCGCGGAGCACAGATACGCAGTATTTT | CASSIQPRSTDTQYF
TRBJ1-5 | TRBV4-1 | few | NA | TGCGCCAGCAGCCAACAACTTGGGCCCAATCAGCCCCAGCATTTT | CASSQQLGPNQPQHF
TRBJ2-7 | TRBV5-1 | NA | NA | TGCGCCAGCAGCGTAACAGGGGGCCTAGCGGGCTCCTACGAGCAGTACTTC | CASSVTGGLAGSYEQYF
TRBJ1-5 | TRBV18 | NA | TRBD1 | TGTGCCAGCTCACCCGCAGGGACAGGGAGGCAGCCCCAGCATTTT | CASSPAGTGRQPQHF
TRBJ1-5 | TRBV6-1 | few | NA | TGTGCCAGCAGTGCTGGACAGCAGTATAGCAATCAGCCCCAGCATTTT | CASSAGQQYSNQPQHF
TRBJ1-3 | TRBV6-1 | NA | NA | TGTGCCAGCAGTGAATTGAGGAGCTCTGGAAACACCATATATTTT | CASSELRSSGNTIYF